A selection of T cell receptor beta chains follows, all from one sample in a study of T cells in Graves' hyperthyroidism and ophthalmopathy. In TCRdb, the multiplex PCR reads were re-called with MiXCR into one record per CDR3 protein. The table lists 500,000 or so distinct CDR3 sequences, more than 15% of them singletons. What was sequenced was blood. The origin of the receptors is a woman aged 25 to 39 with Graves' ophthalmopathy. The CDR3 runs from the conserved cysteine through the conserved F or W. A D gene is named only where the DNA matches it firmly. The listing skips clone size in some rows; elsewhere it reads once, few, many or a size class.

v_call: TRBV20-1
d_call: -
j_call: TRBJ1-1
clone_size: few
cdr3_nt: TGCAGTGCCCGAGGGGGTCCTGAAGCTTTCTTT
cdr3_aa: CSARGGPEAFF

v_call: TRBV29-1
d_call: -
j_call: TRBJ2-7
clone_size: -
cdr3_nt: TGCAGCGTTGTCGCTTCCCGGGGCTACGAGCAGTACTTC
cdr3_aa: CSVVASRGYEQYF

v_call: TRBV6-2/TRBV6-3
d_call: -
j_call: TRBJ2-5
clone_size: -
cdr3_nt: TGTGCCAGCAGTGACACGGACAGAAAAGAGACCCAGTACTTC
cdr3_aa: CASSDTDRKETQYF

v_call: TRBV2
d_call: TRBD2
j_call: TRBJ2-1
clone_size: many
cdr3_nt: TGTGCCAGCAGTGAACTAGCGGTTAGCTCCTACAATGAGCAGTTCTTC
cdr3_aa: CASSELAVSSYNEQFF

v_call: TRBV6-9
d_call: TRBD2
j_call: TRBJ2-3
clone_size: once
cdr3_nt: TGTGCCAGCAGTTACCCTAGCGGGAGTACGCATACGCAGTATTTT
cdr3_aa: CASSYPSGSTHTQYF

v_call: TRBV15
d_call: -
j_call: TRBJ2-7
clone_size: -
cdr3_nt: TGTGCCACCAGCAGGGGGGAGGGGGAAGGGTCCTACGAGCAGTACTTC
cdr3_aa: CATSRGEGEGSYEQYF

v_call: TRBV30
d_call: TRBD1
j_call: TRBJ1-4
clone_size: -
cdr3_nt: TGTGCCTGGAAGGGAGGGGGCGGTGGTGAAAAACTGTTTTTT
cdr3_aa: CAWKGGGGGEKLFF

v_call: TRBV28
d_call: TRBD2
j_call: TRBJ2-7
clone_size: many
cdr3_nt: TGTGCCAGCAGCTCCATAGCGGGAGGGATCTACGAGCAGTACTTC
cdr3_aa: CASSSIAGGIYEQYF

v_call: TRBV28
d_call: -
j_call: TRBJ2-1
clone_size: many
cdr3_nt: TGTGCCAGCAGTTCACCCGGGACCCCACATTACAATGAGCAGTTCTTC
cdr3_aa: CASSSPGTPHYNEQFF

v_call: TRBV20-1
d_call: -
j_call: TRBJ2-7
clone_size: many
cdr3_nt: TGCAGTGCTAGAGGGGGACACAACTACGAGCAGTACTTC
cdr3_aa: CSARGGHNYEQYF

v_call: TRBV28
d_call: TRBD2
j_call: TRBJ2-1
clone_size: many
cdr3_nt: TGTGCCAGCAGTTTACTGGTGGCTAGCGGGGTACCCTACAATGAGCAGTTCTTC
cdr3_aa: CASSLLVASGVPYNEQFF

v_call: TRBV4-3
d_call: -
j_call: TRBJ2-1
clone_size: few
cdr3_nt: TGCGCCAGCAGCCAAGATCCTTCCTCTTCCTACAATGAGCAGTTCTTC
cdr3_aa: CASSQDPSSSYNEQFF

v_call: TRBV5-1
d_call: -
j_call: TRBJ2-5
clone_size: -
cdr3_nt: TGCGCCAGCAGCTTGGTTGGGAGAGAGGGGGGGGAGTACTTC
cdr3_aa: CASSLVGREGGEYF